A selection of T cell receptor beta chains follows, all from one sample in a study of cytomegalovirus exposure and HLA in healthy donors. Data came from immunoSEQ multiplex PCR; TCRdb stores just in-frame clones and leaves some out. The sample has 95,000 or so clones; about two thirds are singletons. Sequenced input: PBMCs. The receptors here all came from a woman between 45 and 60 years old in good health and CMV-seropositive. Both conserved end residues are part of each CDR3. D genes are given only for firm matches. Where a row states a size, it is once, few, many or the class of an expanded clone; other rows omit it.

V gene	D gene	J gene	clone size	CDR3 protein	CDR3 DNA
TRBV2	NA	TRBJ1-4	NA	CALADSSEKLFF	TGTGCCCTCGCGGACAGTTCCGAAAAACTGTTTTTT
TRBV7-8	TRBD1	TRBJ2-1	NA	CASSPRPGTGRGSYNEQFF	TGTGCCAGCAGCCCCCGCCCAGGGACAGGGCGAGGTTCCTACAATGAGCAGTTCTTC
TRBV6-1	NA	TRBJ1-5	NA	CASSEGRDEIQGPGSNQPQHF	TGTGCCAGCAGTGAAGGAAGGGATGAGATACAGGGCCCAGGGAGCAATCAGCCCCAGCATTTT
TRBV6-1	NA	TRBJ2-5	NA	CASSEETAGSETQYF	TGTGCCAGCAGTGAAGAGACAGCAGGGTCAGAGACCCAGTACTTC
TRBV10-3	NA	TRBJ1-1	NA	CAISRNPQGHTEAFF	TGTGCCATCAGTAGAAACCCCCAGGGGCACACTGAAGCTTTCTTT
TRBV2	NA	TRBJ2-2	NA	CASSEDNANTGELFF	TGTGCCAGCAGTGAAGACAACGCTAACACCGGGGAGCTGTTTTTT
TRBV5-1	TRBD2	TRBJ2-7	NA	CASSFTGGSSYEQYF	TGCGCCAGCAGCTTTACGGGAGGGAGCTCCTACGAGCAGTACTTC
TRBV7-2	NA	TRBJ1-2	NA	CASSLGGQYGYTF	TGTGCCAGCAGCTTAGGTGGTCAGTATGGCTACACCTTC
TRBV6-1	TRBD1	TRBJ2-2	NA	CASRGQGTTGELFF	TGTGCCAGCAGGGGACAGGGGACCACCGGGGAGCTGTTTTTT
TRBV7-2	TRBD2	TRBJ2-3	NA	CASSSQLAGGTDTQYF	TGTGCCAGCAGCTCCCAATTAGCGGGAGGGACAGATACGCAGTATTTT
TRBV4-1	TRBD2	TRBJ2-1	NA	CASSRQLAGDFNEQFF	TGCGCCAGCAGCCGTCAACTAGCGGGAGATTTCAATGAGCAGTTCTTC
TRBV11-3	NA	TRBJ1-3	NA	CASSRGPGNTIYF	TGTGCCAGCAGCAGGGGTCCTGGAAACACCATATATTTT
TRBV6-5	TRBD1	TRBJ1-1	NA	CASTLDREKTFF	TGTGCCAGCACCCTGGACAGGGAAAAAACTTTCTTT
TRBV4-3	TRBD1	TRBJ2-2	NA	CASSPGTGRSGELFF	TGCGCCAGCAGCCCCGGGACAGGGAGGTCCGGGGAGCTGTTTTTT
TRBV30	NA	TRBJ1-6	NA	CAFTPDSLNSPLHF	TGTGCCTTTACTCCCGACAGCCTGAATTCACCCCTCCACTTT
TRBV7-2	TRBD1	TRBJ2-1	NA	CASSLGGGQHNEQFF	TGTGCCAGCAGCCTGGGTGGGGGACAGCACAATGAGCAGTTCTTC
TRBV29-1	NA	TRBJ2-1	NA	CSVQRGTTGTNEQFF	TGCAGCGTTCAGAGGGGGACTACCGGGACCAATGAGCAGTTCTTC
TRBV6-4	TRBD2	TRBJ2-3	NA	CASSERTRNTDTQYF	TGTGCCAGCAGTGAGAGGACTAGAAACACAGATACGCAGTATTTT
TRBV4-1	NA	TRBJ2-2	once	CASSRDIFTGELFF	TGCGCCAGCAGCCGGGACATTTTCACCGGGGAGCTGTTTTTT
TRBV30	TRBD2	TRBJ2-1	NA	CAWSVGLAGYNEQFF	TGTGCCTGGAGTGTGGGGCTAGCGGGCTACAATGAGCAGTTCTTC